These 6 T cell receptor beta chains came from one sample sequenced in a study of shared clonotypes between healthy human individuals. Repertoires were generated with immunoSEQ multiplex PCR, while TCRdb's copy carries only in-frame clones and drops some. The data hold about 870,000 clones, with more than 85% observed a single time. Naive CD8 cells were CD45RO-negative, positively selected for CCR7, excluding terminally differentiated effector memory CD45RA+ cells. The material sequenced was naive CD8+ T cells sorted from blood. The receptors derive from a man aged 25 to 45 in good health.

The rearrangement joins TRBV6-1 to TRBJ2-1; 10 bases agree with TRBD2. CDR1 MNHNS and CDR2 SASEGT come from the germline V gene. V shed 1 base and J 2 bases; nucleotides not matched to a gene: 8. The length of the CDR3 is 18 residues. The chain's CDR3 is CASSEGSKSGRAYNEQFF. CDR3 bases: TGTGCCAGCAGTGAAGGGTCGAAAAGCGGGAGGGCCTACAATGAGCAGTTCTTC.

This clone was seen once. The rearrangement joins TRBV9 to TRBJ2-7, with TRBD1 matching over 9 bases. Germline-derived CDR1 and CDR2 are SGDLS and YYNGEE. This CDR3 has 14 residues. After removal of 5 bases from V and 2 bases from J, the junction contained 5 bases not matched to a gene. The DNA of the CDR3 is TGTGCCAGCAGTCGGACAGGGGCGACCTACGAGCAGTACTTC. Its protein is CASSRTGATYEQYF.

The CDR3 DNA sequence: TGTGCCAGCAGGGAGGACGACACAGATACGCAGTATTTT. This encodes CASREDDTDTQYF. V gene TRBV4-2 combines with J gene TRBJ2-3, with D maybe TRBD2 (5 bases). V was trimmed by 6 bases and J by 2 bases, leaving 9 bases between them. The CDR3 runs 13 residues. Germline values: CDR1 LGHNA, CDR2 YNFKEQ.

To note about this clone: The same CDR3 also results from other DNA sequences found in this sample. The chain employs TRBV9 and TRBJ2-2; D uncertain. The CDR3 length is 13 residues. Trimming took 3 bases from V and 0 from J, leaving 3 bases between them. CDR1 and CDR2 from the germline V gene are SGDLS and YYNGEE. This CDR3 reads CASSAPNTGELFF. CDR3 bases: TGTGCCAGCAGCGCTCCGAACACCGGGGAGCTGTTTTTT. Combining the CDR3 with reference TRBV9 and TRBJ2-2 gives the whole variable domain DSGVTQTPKHLITATGQRVTLRCSPRSGDLSVYWYQQSLDQGLQFLIQYYNGEERAKGNILERFSAQQFPDLHSELNLSSLELGDSALYFCASSAPNTGELFFGEGSRLTVL.

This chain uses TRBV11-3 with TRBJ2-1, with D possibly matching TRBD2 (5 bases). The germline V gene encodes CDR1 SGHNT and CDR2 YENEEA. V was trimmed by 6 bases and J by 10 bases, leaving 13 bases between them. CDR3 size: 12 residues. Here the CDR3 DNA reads TGTGCCAGCAGTTCCGACCCGGGAGAGCAGTTCTTC. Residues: CASSSDPGEQFF.

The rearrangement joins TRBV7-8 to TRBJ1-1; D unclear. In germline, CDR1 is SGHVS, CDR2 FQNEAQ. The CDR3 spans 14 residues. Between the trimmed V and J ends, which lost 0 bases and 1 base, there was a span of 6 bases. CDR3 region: CASSLARENTEAFF. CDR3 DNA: TGTGCCAGCAGCTTAGCGCGGGAGAACACTGAAGCTTTCTTT.